This T cell receptor (beta chain) emerged from a study of CD8 T cells in Susac syndrome. This CDR3 has 15 amino acids. After removal of 7 bases from V and 8 bases from J, the junction contained 9 bases not matched to a gene. The authors sequenced TCR beta from blood CD8+ and CD4+ T cells. The RNA, roughly 0.45 to 1 ug, was put through reverse transcription using random hexamers. TCRdb reprocessed the immunoSEQ multiplex PCR reads via MiXCR and lists one record per CDR3 protein. This table has about 210,000 distinct CDR3 sequences, around 95% appearing once. The receptor's source is a human donor with multiple sclerosis. The source material was CD4+ T cells from PBMCs. The chain uses TRBV12-3 or TRBV12-4 and TRBJ2-1, with TRBD1 matching 12 bases. The CDR3 here is CASTPGTGGWDEQFF. CDR3 in DNA: TGTGCCAGCACTCCCGGGACAGGGGGCTGGGATGAGCAGTTCTTC.